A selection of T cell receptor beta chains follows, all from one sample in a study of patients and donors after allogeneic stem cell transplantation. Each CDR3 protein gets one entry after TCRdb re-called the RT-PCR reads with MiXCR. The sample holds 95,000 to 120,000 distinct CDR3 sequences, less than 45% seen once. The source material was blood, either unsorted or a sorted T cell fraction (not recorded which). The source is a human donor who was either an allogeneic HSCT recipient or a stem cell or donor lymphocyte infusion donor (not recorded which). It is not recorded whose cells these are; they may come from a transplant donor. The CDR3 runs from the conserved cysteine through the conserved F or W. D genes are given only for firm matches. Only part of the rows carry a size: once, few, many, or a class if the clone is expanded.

CDR3 protein: CAWSVKNEAFF
CDR3 DNA: TGTGCCTGGAGTGTTAAAAATGAAGCTTTCTTT
CDR3 length: 11
J gene: TRBJ1-1
clone size: few
D gene: -
V gene: TRBV30

CDR3 protein: CASSLTATNTGELFF
CDR3 DNA: TGTGCCAGCAGCTTAACGGCCACGAACACCGGGGAGCTGTTTTTT
CDR3 length: 15
J gene: TRBJ2-2
clone size: once
D gene: -
V gene: TRBV7-9

CDR3 protein: CASSLATEAFF
CDR3 DNA: TGTGCCAGCAGCTTAGCCACTGAAGCTTTCTTT
CDR3 length: 11
J gene: TRBJ1-1
clone size: -
D gene: -
V gene: TRBV7-2

CDR3 protein: CSAVWVGKPYGYTF
CDR3 DNA: TGCAGTGCTGTCTGGGTTGGGAAACCCTATGGCTACACCTTC
CDR3 length: 14
J gene: TRBJ1-2
clone size: few
D gene: -
V gene: TRBV20-1

CDR3 protein: CASSSVGQSNEKLFF
CDR3 DNA: TGTGCCAGCAGCTCCGTGGGACAGTCTAATGAAAAACTGTTTTTT
CDR3 length: 15
J gene: TRBJ1-4
clone size: few
D gene: TRBD1
V gene: TRBV12-3/TRBV12-4

CDR3 protein: CASSFSGTGGTEAFF
CDR3 DNA: TGTGCCAGCAGTTTTTCTGGGACAGGGGGCACTGAAGCTTTCTTT
CDR3 length: 15
J gene: TRBJ1-1
clone size: few
D gene: TRBD1
V gene: TRBV28

CDR3 protein: CASSLVSGRVYEQYF
CDR3 DNA: TGCGCCAGCAGCTTGGTTAGCGGGAGGGTTTACGAGCAGTACTTC
CDR3 length: 15
J gene: TRBJ2-7
clone size: few
D gene: TRBD2
V gene: TRBV5-1

CDR3 protein: CSAGQGDYEQYF
CDR3 DNA: TGCAGCGCCGGACAGGGAGACTACGAGCAGTACTTC
CDR3 length: 12
J gene: TRBJ2-7
clone size: few
D gene: TRBD1
V gene: TRBV20-1

CDR3 protein: CASSLQGSTNTGELFF
CDR3 DNA: TGTGCCAGCAGTTTGCAAGGGTCGACAAACACCGGGGAGCTGTTTTTT
CDR3 length: 16
J gene: TRBJ2-2
clone size: -
D gene: -
V gene: TRBV12-3/TRBV12-4

CDR3 protein: CASSTNTGELFF
CDR3 DNA: TGTGCCAGCAGCACGAACACCGGGGAGCTGTTTTTT
CDR3 length: 12
J gene: TRBJ2-2
clone size: -
D gene: -
V gene: TRBV12-3/TRBV12-4

CDR3 protein: CATSDPPGTLGGGELFF
CDR3 DNA: TGTGCCACCAGTGACCCGCCTGGGACGCTGGGTGGCGGGGAGCTGTTTTTT
CDR3 length: 17
J gene: TRBJ2-2
clone size: -
D gene: -
V gene: TRBV24-1

CDR3 protein: CSAAGADTQYF
CDR3 DNA: TGCAGTGCAGCCGGGGCAGATACGCAGTATTTT
CDR3 length: 11
J gene: TRBJ2-3
clone size: -
D gene: -
V gene: TRBV20-1

CDR3 protein: CSARRTSGRELFF
CDR3 DNA: TGCAGTGCTAGGCGGACTAGCGGGAGGGAGTTGTTCTTC
CDR3 length: 13
J gene: TRBJ2-1
clone size: -
D gene: TRBD2
V gene: TRBV20-1

CDR3 protein: CSAGTGIVYTF
CDR3 DNA: TGCAGTGCCGGGACAGGGATCGTCTACACCTTC
CDR3 length: 11
J gene: TRBJ1-2
clone size: few
D gene: TRBD1
V gene: TRBV20-1

CDR3 protein: CASSGTGGYGYTF
CDR3 DNA: TGTGCCAGTAGTGGGACAGGGGGCTATGGCTACACCTTC
CDR3 length: 13
J gene: TRBJ1-2
clone size: -
D gene: TRBD1
V gene: TRBV19

CDR3 protein: CASSLLGGVPGRTEAFF
CDR3 DNA: TGCGCCAGCAGCCTCCTCGGTGGCGTTCCCGGGAGGACTGAAGCTTTCTTT
CDR3 length: 17
J gene: TRBJ1-1
clone size: few
D gene: -
V gene: TRBV4-3

CDR3 protein: CATNMIGGPGEQFF
CDR3 DNA: TGTGCCACCAACATGATAGGAGGGCCCGGTGAGCAGTTCTTC
CDR3 length: 14
J gene: TRBJ2-1
clone size: -
D gene: -
V gene: TRBV24-1

CDR3 protein: CASSPLAGYYYNEQFF
CDR3 DNA: TGTGCCAGCAGTCCCTTAGCGGGATATTACTACAATGAGCAGTTCTTC
CDR3 length: 16
J gene: TRBJ2-1
clone size: -
D gene: TRBD2
V gene: TRBV12-3/TRBV12-4

CDR3 protein: CASSRPTVGEAFF
CDR3 DNA: TGTGCCAGCAGCCGACCGACAGTCGGTGAAGCTTTCTTT
CDR3 length: 13
J gene: TRBJ1-1
clone size: few
D gene: -
V gene: TRBV5-5

CDR3 protein: CASGDLNTDTQYF
CDR3 DNA: TGTGCCAGCGGCGACTTAAACACAGATACGCAGTATTTT
CDR3 length: 13
J gene: TRBJ2-3
clone size: -
D gene: -
V gene: TRBV5-6

CDR3 protein: CASSLWVANTGELFF
CDR3 DNA: TGTGCCAGCAGTTTATGGGTTGCAAACACCGGGGAGCTGTTTTTT
CDR3 length: 15
J gene: TRBJ2-2
clone size: -
D gene: -
V gene: TRBV28

CDR3 protein: CATSENGYSNQPQHF
CDR3 DNA: TGTGCCACCAGTGAAAACGGCTATAGCAATCAGCCCCAGCATTTT
CDR3 length: 15
J gene: TRBJ1-5
clone size: many
D gene: -
V gene: TRBV24-1

CDR3 protein: CASSYFVTDTQYF
CDR3 DNA: TGTGCCAGCAGTTACTTCGTCACAGATACGCAGTATTTT
CDR3 length: 13
J gene: TRBJ2-3
clone size: few
D gene: -
V gene: TRBV6-6

CDR3 protein: CASTQPAGVYNEQFF
CDR3 DNA: TGTGCCAGCACCCAACCAGCGGGAGTTTACAATGAGCAGTTCTTC
CDR3 length: 15
J gene: TRBJ2-1
clone size: -
D gene: TRBD2
V gene: TRBV6-2/TRBV6-3

CDR3 protein: CASSFPIGLAGRTDTQYF
CDR3 DNA: TGTGCCAGCAGTTTCCCCATAGGACTAGCGGGACGCACAGATACGCAGTATTTT
CDR3 length: 18
J gene: TRBJ2-3
clone size: -
D gene: TRBD2
V gene: TRBV28

CDR3 protein: CASSWGPDGNTIYF
CDR3 DNA: TGTGCCAGCAGCTGGGGACCGGATGGAAACACCATATATTTT
CDR3 length: 14
J gene: TRBJ1-3
clone size: few
D gene: -
V gene: TRBV7-2

CDR3 protein: CSVARKDSPLHF
CDR3 DNA: TGCAGTGTGGCCAGGAAAGATTCACCCCTCCACTTT
CDR3 length: 12
J gene: TRBJ1-6
clone size: -
D gene: -
V gene: TRBV20-1

CDR3 protein: CASSLANIQYF
CDR3 DNA: TGTGCCAGCAGCTTGGCGAACATTCAGTACTTC
CDR3 length: 11
J gene: TRBJ2-4
clone size: few
D gene: -
V gene: TRBV5-6

CDR3 protein: CASSPLAGSYEQYF
CDR3 DNA: TGTGCCAGCAGCCCCCTCGCGGGCTCCTACGAGCAGTACTTC
CDR3 length: 14
J gene: TRBJ2-7
clone size: -
D gene: -
V gene: TRBV9

CDR3 protein: CAISLSGTGQETQYF
CDR3 DNA: TGTGCCATCAGTTTATCCGGGACAGGGCAAGAGACCCAGTACTTC
CDR3 length: 15
J gene: TRBJ2-5
clone size: -
D gene: TRBD1
V gene: TRBV10-3